This T cell receptor beta chain was captured in a study of cytomegalovirus exposure and HLA in healthy donors. Germline CDR1 reads LGHNA; CDR2 reads YNFKEQ. The V segment lost 5 bases and the J segment 5 bases; nucleotides outside the gene matches: 11. The CDR3 loop spans 17 amino acids. The PCR was carried out with 60 Vbeta primers and 13 Jbeta primers. Here immunoSEQ multiplex PCR was the method, and the copy in TCRdb shows in-frame clones only, minus some. The sample carries approximately 68,000 clones, approximately 81% recorded once. V and J are TRBV4-2 and TRBJ2-2; 10 bases align to TRBD1. This clonotype was obtained from a woman aged 25 to 39 in good health and CMV-seropositive. Sequencing was carried out using PBMCs. CDR3 loop: CASSYDRGRDPTGELFF. Written as DNA, the CDR3 is TGTGCCAGCAGCTACGACAGGGGGCGAGATCCGACCGGGGAGCTGTTTTTT.